This T cell receptor beta chain was observed in a study of early T cells in non-severe SARS-CoV-2 infection. Germline V CDR1 and CDR2: SQVTM, ANQGSEA. V gave up 7 bases and J gave up 6 bases, with 16 bases separating them. This CDR3 region has 13 residues. The table lists this clonotype with many counts. In the library, individual cDNA molecules carried attached unique molecular identifiers. Each CDR3 protein gets one entry after TCRdb re-called the 5' RACE reads with MiXCR. The data show tens of thousands of distinct CDR3 sequences, with less than 15% seen just once and approximately 4.7% held by the top ten.

The sample comprised whole blood. The gene calls are TRBV29-1 and TRBJ2-4; possibly TRBD1 for D (5 bases). This clonotype originated in an adult who was a healthcare worker with PCR-confirmed SARS-CoV-2 infection or an uninfected control (not recorded which). The CDR3 coding sequence is TGCAGCGGGACACCCCAGGCCGGAAACATTCAGTACTTC. This codes for CSGTPQAGNIQYF.